The subject of this entry is one T cell receptor beta chain. Its antigen remains unidentified. Germline values: CDR1 MNHEY, CDR2 SVGAGI. Trimming took 1 base from V and 5 from J; bases not matched to a gene: 5. The CDR3 sequence is 15 residues long. This sample was taken from a study of siplizumab effects on memory and regulatory T cells. General study findings and limits: Siplizumab produced a significant reduction in alloreactive sequences that were traceable to unstimulated CD4+ memory cells. Only a minor fraction of alloreactive clones mapped to unstimulated subsets.

Sequencing was performed with immunoSEQ multiplex PCR; in TCRdb, only in-frame clones are kept and a portion is missing. Of about 50,000 clones in the sample, roughly 84% were seen once. The chain employs TRBV6-5 and TRBJ2-5; 9 bases are a match to TRBD1. Sequencing used naive CD8+ T cells sorted from blood. The receptor's source is a human donor in good health. The CDR3 sequence is CASSYWTGVEETQYF. DNA for the CDR3: TGTGCCAGCAGTTACTGGACAGGGGTGGAGGAGACCCAGTACTTC.